What follows are 5 T cell receptor beta chains derived from one specimen sequenced in a study of lymphopenia after photon versus proton radiotherapy. Produced via immunoSEQ multiplex PCR; TCRdb's table is partial and in-frame only. Of roughly 67,000 clones listed, approximately 91% were seen once; the top ten hold approximately 2.9%. The sample was peripheral blood, taken from a patient treated with photon-based radiotherapy. Receptors originate from a woman aged 70-85 years with pancreatic cancer.

The V and J genes are TRBV11-3 and TRBJ2-3, with D unclear. The CDR3 loop spans 14 amino acids. Germline loops: CDR1 SGHNT, CDR2 YENEEA. Trimming took 1 base from V and 6 from J, leaving 11 bases between them. CDR3 region: CASSLGRTTDTQYF. CDR3 in DNA: TGTGCCAGCAGCTTAGGGCGCACTACGGATACGCAGTATTTT.

The rearrangement joins TRBV7-3 to TRBJ2-3, with a possible D match to TRBD2 (6 bases). The CDR3 covers 17 residues. CDR1 and CDR2 (germline): SGHTA, FQGTGA. V was shortened by 5 bases and J by 1 base, with 19 bases between the two germline ends. Here the CDR3 DNA reads TGTGCCAGCAGCCCCCCTTTGGGGGGAGATGGCACAGATACGCAGTATTTT. This sequence encodes CASSPPLGGDGTDTQYF.

This chain uses TRBV6-4 with TRBJ2-3; no definite D call. The CDR3 consists of 13 residues. The V end lost 4 bases, the J end lost 3 bases, and 8 bases lay between the germline ends. Germline V gene lookup returns CDR1 MRHNA and CDR2 SNTAGT. Written as DNA, the CDR3 is TGTGCCAGCAGTGTCGACTGGACAGATACGCAGTATTTT. Protein product: CASSVDWTDTQYF.

This chain uses TRBV27 with TRBJ2-7; 8 positions match TRBD2. Germline assignment: CDR1 MNHEY and CDR2 SMNVEV (reference sequence). The CDR3 runs to 16 residues. The V and J ends lost 5 bases and 8 bases, in that order; junction bases with no gene match: 17. CDR3 residues: CASSPFVASGPPKQYF. CDR3 bases: TGTGCCAGCAGTCCTTTCGTAGCTAGCGGGCCCCCGAAGCAGTACTTC.

The V and J genes are TRBV18 and TRBJ1-2; 7 positions agree with TRBD1. The CDR3 length is 17 residues. Germline V CDR1 and CDR2: KGHSH, LQKENI. V dropped 6 bases and J dropped 5; count of bases not matched to a gene: 18. The CDR3 DNA sequence: TGTGCCAGCTCCCTAACTCAGACAACACAGGGGAAGTATGGCTACACCTTC. It specifies CASSLTQTTQGKYGYTF.